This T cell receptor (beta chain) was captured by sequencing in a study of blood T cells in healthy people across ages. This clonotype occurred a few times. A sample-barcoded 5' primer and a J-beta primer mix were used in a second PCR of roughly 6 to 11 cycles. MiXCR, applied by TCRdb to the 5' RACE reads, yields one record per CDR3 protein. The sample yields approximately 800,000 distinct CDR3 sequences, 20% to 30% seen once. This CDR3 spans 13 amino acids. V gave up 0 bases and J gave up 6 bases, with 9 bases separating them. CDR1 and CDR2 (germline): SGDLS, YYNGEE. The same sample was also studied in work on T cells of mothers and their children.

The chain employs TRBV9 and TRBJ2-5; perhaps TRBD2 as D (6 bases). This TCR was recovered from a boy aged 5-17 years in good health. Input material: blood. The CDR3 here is CASSVDGGKTQYF. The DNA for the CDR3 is TGTGCCAGCAGCGTAGATGGGGGGAAGACCCAGTACTTC.